A single sample gave rise to the 22 T cell receptor beta chains below, sequenced in a study of cytomegalovirus exposure and HLA in healthy donors. PCR used 60 Vbeta primers and 13 Jbeta primers. Method: immunoSEQ multiplex PCR; TCRdb's copy keeps in-frame clones and lacks some. The sample consists of about 180,000 clones, around 80% of them appearing once. The sample was PBMCs. The receptors stem from a man aged 18 to 29 in good health and CMV-seronegative.

The CDR3 protein is CASSILGSLRENEQFF. In DNA, the CDR3 is TGTGCCAGCAGTATACTAGGTTCACTAAGAGAGAATGAGCAGTTCTTC. V is TRBV27 and J is TRBJ2-1, with D maybe TRBD2 (5 bases). CDR1 and CDR2 (germline): MNHEY, SMNVEV (reference sequence). This CDR3 spans 16 amino acids. Between the trimmed V and J ends, which lost 5 bases and 7 bases, there was a span of 21 bases.

The chain links TRBV7-8 to TRBJ2-3, with 11 positions matching TRBD2. The V gene end was trimmed by 1 base and the J gene end by 4 bases; junction bases not matched to a gene: 4. Germline CDR1 and CDR2: SGHVS and FQNEAQ. There are 16 residues in the CDR3. The CDR3: CASSLVDSGGADTQYF. The CDR3 DNA sequence: TGTGCCAGCAGCTTAGTGGATAGCGGGGGGGCAGATACGCAGTATTTT.

The gene calls are TRBV19 and TRBJ1-6, with TRBD1 matching over 7 bases. CDR3 length: 16 residues. Germline CDR1 and CDR2: LNHDA and SQIVND (reference sequence). Trimming at V came to 5 bases and at J to 5 bases, leaving 9 bases not matched to a gene. CDR3 in amino acids: CASSPTSTGNNSPLHF. CDR3 nucleotides: TGTGCCAGTAGTCCGACTTCGACAGGGAATAATTCACCCCTCCACTTT. Supplemented by reference TRBV19 and TRBJ1-6, the full variable domain reads DGGITQSPKYLFRKEGQNVTLSCEQNLNHDAMYWYRQDPGQGLRLIYYSQIVNDFQKGDIAEGYSVSREKKESFPLTVTSAQKNPTAFYLCASSPTSTGNNSPLHFGNGTRLTVT.

This chain connects TRBV6-1 to TRBJ2-7, with a possible D match to TRBD2 (5 bases). The CDR3 length is 15 residues. V lost 4 bases, J lost 2 bases, and 15 bases lay in between. Germline CDR1 MNHNS, CDR2 SASEGT. Here the CDR3 DNA reads TGTGCCAGCAGTGCCCCGGGCGGGCGGGCCTACGAGCAGTACTTC. It is translated as CASSAPGGRAYEQYF.

This clone showed up just once. The chain combines TRBV9 with TRBJ2-2; the match to TRBD2 covers 7 bases. There are 15 residues in the CDR3. Germline-derived CDR1 and CDR2 are SGDLS and YYNGEE. V gave up 4 bases and J gave up 6 bases; unmatched junction bases: 9. DNA of the CDR3: TGTGCCAGCAGCCCGGGGGGTCCGGAGTCCGGGGAGCTGTTTTTT. It is translated as CASSPGGPESGELFF.

This chain joins TRBV4-2 and TRBJ2-2; 9 bases are shared with TRBD2. V lost 0 bases to trimming and J lost 6 bases; unmatched junction nucleotides: 8. This CDR3 is built from 17 residues. CDR1 and CDR2 (germline): LGHNA, YNFKEQ. CDR3 coding DNA: TGTGCCAGCAGCCAAGATTATGGGCGGGAGGGCTCCGGGGAGCTGTTTTTT. This sequence encodes CASSQDYGREGSGELFF.

This rearrangement joins TRBV30 to TRBJ1-1, with 9 positions matching TRBD1. V trimming: 5 bases; J trimming: 2 bases; junction bases outside the gene matches: 9. Germline lookup yields CDR1 GTSNPN and CDR2 SVGIG (reference sequence). The CDR3 is 15 amino acids. This chain's CDR3 is CAWEGGTGYNTEAFF. CDR3 coding DNA: TGTGCCTGGGAGGGGGGGACAGGGTACAACACTGAAGCTTTCTTT.

This rearrangement joins TRBV9 to TRBJ2-1; TRBD1 aligns across 9 bases. There are 17 residues in the CDR3. The J segment lost 5 bases and the V segment lost 3 bases, leaving 12 bases of the junction unmatched. CDR1 SGDLS and CDR2 YYNGEE come from the germline V gene. The CDR3 loop is CASSGSEGTGRNNEQFF. The CDR3 DNA reads as TGTGCCAGCAGCGGGTCCGAAGGGACAGGGAGAAACAATGAGCAGTTCTTC.

CDR3 in DNA: TGTGCCAGCAGCACCGTACAGAACACTGAAGCTTTCTTT. Its protein product is CASSTVQNTEAFF. The chain uses TRBV5-4 and TRBJ1-1; D is undetermined. The CDR3 extends over 13 amino acids. CDR1 is SGHNT and CDR2 is YYREEE in the germline V gene (reference sequence). Trimming took off 4 bases at V and 1 base at J, with 8 bases between the two ends.

The chain has TRBV30 and TRBJ1-1; D is unclear. CDR1 and CDR2 (germline): GTSNPN, SVGIG (reference sequence). CDR3 size: 11 residues. Trimming removed 3 bases from V and 10 bases from J, with 12 bases in between. CDR3 amino acids: CAWSGEGGAFF. DNA for the CDR3: TGTGCCTGGAGCGGTGAGGGCGGAGCTTTCTTT.

This chain uses TRBV2 with TRBJ2-5; 9 positions match TRBD2. After removal of 4 bases from V and 5 bases from J, the junction contained 8 bases not matched to a gene. The CDR3 is made up of 15 amino acids. Germline values: CDR1 SNHLY, CDR2 FYNNEI. The CDR3, as DNA: TGTGCCAGCAGTGTAGGCGGGAGGGCCGGTGAGACCCAGTACTTC. Protein sequence: CASSVGGRAGETQYF.

The chain carries TRBV10-2 and TRBJ2-2; D not certain. There are 13 residues in the CDR3. Germline loops: CDR1 WSHSY, CDR2 SAAADI. Trimming stripped 0 bases from V and 6 bases from J, with 5 bases between. CDR3 sequence: CASSESPPGELFF. For the CDR3, the DNA is TGCGCCAGCAGTGAGTCTCCTCCCGGGGAGCTGTTTTTT.

This clone occurred once. V gene TRBV5-1 combines with J gene TRBJ1-2; TRBD1 is a possible D gene (5 bases). CDR1 is SGHRS, CDR2 YFSETQ, per germline. V lost 3 bases, J lost 5 bases, and 8 bases lay in between. The CDR3 contains 12 residues. The CDR3 protein is CASSSGSYGYTF. As DNA, the CDR3 is TGCGCCAGCAGCTCAGGGTCGTATGGCTACACCTTC.

This chain joins TRBV7-9 and TRBJ2-1, with 11 bases that match TRBD2. The CDR3 covers 15 residues. V lost 4 bases to trimming and J lost 4 bases; unmatched junction nucleotides: 3. CDR1 SEHNR and CDR2 FQNEAQ come from the germline V gene (reference sequence). The CDR3 here is CASSSTSGAYNEQFF. CDR3 coding DNA: TGTGCCAGCAGCTCGACTAGCGGGGCTTACAATGAGCAGTTCTTC. The variable domain in full, completed from reference TRBV7-9 and TRBJ2-1, reads DTGVSQNPRHKITKRGQNVTFRCDPISEHNRLYWYRQTLGQGPEFLTYFQNEAQLEKSRLLSDRFSAERPKGSFSTLEIQRTEQGDSAMYLCASSSTSGAYNEQFFGPGTRLTVL.

The genes are TRBV11-3 and TRBJ2-7; D is perhaps TRBD1 (6 bases). With 1 base removed from V and 2 bases from J, the gap between germline ends came to 18 bases. The CDR3 is 17 residues long. The V gene's germline CDR1 is SGHNT and CDR2 YENEEA. The CDR3 region has the DNA TGTGCCAGCAGCTTAGCCCCCCAACAGGGACCAGCCTACGAGCAGTACTTC. Its translation: CASSLAPQQGPAYEQYF. The full variable domain, completed using reference TRBV11-3 and TRBJ2-7, is EAGVVQSPRYKIIEKKQPVAFWCNPISGHNTLYWYLQNLGQGPELLIRYENEEAVDDSQLPKDRFSAERLKGVDSTLKIQPAELGDSAVYLCASSLAPQQGPAYEQYFGPGTRLTVT.

The chain combines TRBV4-2 with TRBJ2-3; 9 bases are shared with TRBD2. The germline gives CDR1 LGHNA, CDR2 YNFKEQ. The V segment lost 4 bases and the J segment 4 bases; nucleotides outside the gene matches: 12. The CDR3 runs 17 residues. The CDR3 spells CASSPFLAGVGADTQYF. Here the CDR3 DNA reads TGTGCCAGCAGCCCTTTTTTAGCGGGGGTCGGGGCAGATACGCAGTATTTT.

The chain links TRBV18 to TRBJ2-7, with TRBD2 identical over 14 bases. CDR1 and CDR2 (germline): KGHSH, LQKENI. V trimming: 0 bases; J trimming: 6 bases; junction bases outside the gene matches: 4. The CDR3 has 16 residues. CDR3 protein: CASSPPGLAGGSEQYF. CDR3 DNA: TGTGCCAGCTCACCACCCGGACTAGCGGGGGGAAGCGAGCAGTACTTC.

The V gene is TRBV28, the J gene TRBJ2-7, with 7 bases aligning to TRBD1. The CDR3 is 12 amino acids. The V gene's germline CDR1 is MDHEN and CDR2 SYDVKM. V lost 2 bases and J lost 8; bases outside the gene matches: 3. CDR3 nucleotides: TGTGCCAGCAGTTTAGGCAGGGGGAAGCAGTACTTC. Translation: CASSLGRGKQYF.

The V gene is TRBV27, the J gene TRBJ2-1; the D gene is possibly TRBD2 (6 bases). CDR3 length: 15 amino acids. The V gene lost 2 bases and the J gene lost 4 bases, with 12 bases spanning the gap. Germline lookup yields CDR1 MNHEY and CDR2 SMNVEV (reference sequence). The chain's CDR3 is CASSLGRGFYNEQFF. In DNA, the CDR3 is TGTGCCAGCAGTTTAGGGCGGGGATTTTACAATGAGCAGTTCTTC.

The chain recombines TRBV7-8 with TRBJ2-1; possible D gene TRBD2, 5 bases. Trimming took off 1 base at V and 9 bases at J, with 13 bases between the two ends. The CDR3 sequence is 14 residues long. Looked up from germline, CDR1 is SGHVS and CDR2 is FQNEAQ. The CDR3: CASSLVMVAGEQFF. The CDR3 bases are TGTGCCAGCAGCTTAGTCATGGTGGCGGGTGAGCAGTTCTTC.

The CDR3 reads CASSGPNTEAFF. The CDR3 DNA sequence: TGTGCCAGCAGTGGCCCGAACACTGAAGCTTTCTTT. The rearrangement links TRBV6-5 to TRBJ1-1; no clear D gene. This CDR3 contains 12 residues. Germline assignment: CDR1 MNHEY and CDR2 SVGAGI. V was clipped by 5 bases and J by 1 base, with 5 bases between them.

The gene calls are TRBV28 and TRBJ1-2, with 10 bases fitting TRBD1. The CDR3 length is 14 residues. The ends lost 4 bases at V and 4 bases at J; junction bases unmatched: 3. CDR1 is MDHEN and CDR2 is SYDVKM in the germline V gene. The CDR3 here is CASSSRTGGYGYTF. CDR3 nucleotide sequence: TGTGCCAGCAGTTCAAGGACAGGGGGCTATGGCTACACCTTC.